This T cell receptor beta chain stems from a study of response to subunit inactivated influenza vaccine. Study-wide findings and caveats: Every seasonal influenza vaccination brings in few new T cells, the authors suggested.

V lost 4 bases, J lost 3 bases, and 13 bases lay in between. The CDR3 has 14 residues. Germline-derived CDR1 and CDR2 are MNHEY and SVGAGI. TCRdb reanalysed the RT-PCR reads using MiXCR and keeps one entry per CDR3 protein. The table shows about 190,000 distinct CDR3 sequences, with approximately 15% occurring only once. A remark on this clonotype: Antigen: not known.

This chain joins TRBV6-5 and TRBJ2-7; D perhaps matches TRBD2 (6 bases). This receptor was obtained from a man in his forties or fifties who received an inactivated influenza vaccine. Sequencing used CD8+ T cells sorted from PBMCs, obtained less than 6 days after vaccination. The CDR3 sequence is CASSLSWGDYEQYF. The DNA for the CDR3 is TGTGCCAGCAGTTTGAGCTGGGGGGACTACGAGCAGTACTTC.